This passage covers 24 T cell receptor beta chains from one sample sequenced in a study of blood T cell repertoires in COVID-19 (dated by TCRdb to between 2020 and 2021). Receptor amplification or capture employed the immunoSEQ multiplex PCR assay. TCRdb took this table from immuneACCESS and kept in-frame rearrangements with V and J called. Such tables lack part of the clones; where checked against another copy, unresolved V genes explain under half of the gap, and the rest is unexplained. This sample lists 200,000 to 300,000 clones; roughly 86% were detected once. Jointly, the top ten make up 2% to 3% of the sample. Input material: peripheral blood. Receptors were obtained from a woman aged 45 to 65 with acute or convalescent COVID-19.

This clone was found a few times. The V and J genes are TRBV7-3 and TRBJ1-6, with 8 bases that match TRBD1. With V trimmed by 5 bases and J by 10 bases, 13 bases remained unmatched. From germline, CDR1 is SGHTA and CDR2 FQGTGA. The CDR3 runs 16 residues. CDR3 sequence reads: CASSARDRSLGSPLHF. DNA for the CDR3: TGTGCCAGCAGCGCCAGGGACAGGTCTTTAGGATCACCCCTCCACTTT.

V is TRBV7-6 and J is TRBJ1-2, with TRBD1 as a possible D gene (6 bases). Trimming took 3 bases from V and 2 from J, leaving 7 bases between them. The CDR3 is 13 residues long. Germline V gene sequence: CDR1 SGHVS, CDR2 FNYEAQ. The CDR3 sequence: CASSFTGNYGYTF. In DNA, the CDR3 is TGTGCCAGCAGCTTTACAGGGAACTATGGCTACACCTTC.

The chain employs TRBV4-1 and TRBJ1-2; D call uncertain. V was cut by 1 base and J by 0 bases, with 6 bases left in between. The CDR3 spans 14 residues. Per germline, CDR1 MGHRA and CDR2 YSYEKL. The CDR3 DNA follows: TGCGCCAGCAGCCAAGTTACAGCTAACTATGGCTACACCTTC. It yields the protein CASSQVTANYGYTF.

This chain links TRBV28 with TRBJ1-1, with 10 bases identical to TRBD1. The CDR3 spans 15 residues. Germline-derived CDR1 and CDR2 are MDHEN and SYDVKM. J gave up 7 bases and V 5 bases, and 10 bases lay outside the gene matches. The CDR3 nucleotides are TGTGCCAGCAGTCCCCCCGGGACAGGGGTTGGTGAAGCTTTCTTT. Translated, it gives CASSPPGTGVGEAFF.

The chain uses TRBV28 and TRBJ2-7, with D tentatively TRBD1 (6 bases). Germline V gene data show CDR1 as MDHEN and CDR2 as SYDVKM. CDR3 length: 15 residues. V gave up 8 bases and J gave up 1 base, with 18 bases separating them. The CDR3 coding sequence is TGTGCCAGCCACGGTCTGGGGGCCGGGTCCTACGAGCAGTACTTC. Translation: CASHGLGAGSYEQYF.

This chain connects TRBV6-2 or TRBV6-3 to TRBJ1-4; no clear D. The CDR3 is 15 amino acids. Germline CDR1 reads MNHEY; CDR2 reads SVGEGT. Trimming took off 6 bases at V and 0 bases at J, with 11 bases between the two ends. The CDR3 sequence: CASSDDGATNEKLFF. The CDR3 bases are TGTGCCAGCAGCGACGACGGAGCAACTAATGAAAAACTGTTTTTT.

The V and J genes are TRBV3-1 (or the pseudogene TRBV3-2) and TRBJ1-2, with D uncertain. Germline-derived CDR1 and CDR2 are LGHDT and YNNKEL (reference sequence). The CDR3 consists of 14 residues. Trimming removed 0 bases from V and 3 bases from J, with 8 bases in between. CDR3 sequence: CASSQEGQDYGYTF. The CDR3, as DNA: TGTGCCAGCAGCCAAGAGGGTCAGGACTATGGCTACACCTTC.

The genes are TRBV4-1 and TRBJ2-1, with D uncertain. Germline V gene sequence: CDR1 MGHRA, CDR2 YSYEKL. The CDR3 loop spans 15 amino acids. V lost 1 base and J 2 bases, leaving 9 bases between the germline ends. The CDR3 region is CASSQAEATYNEQFF. CDR3 nucleotide sequence: TGCGCCAGCAGCCAAGCTGAGGCAACCTACAATGAGCAGTTCTTC.

Of note for this clone: The junction differs from germline at one of its ends, possibly a read error. V gene TRBV4-1 combines with J gene TRBJ1-5, with 10 bases identical to TRBD1. The germline V gene has CDR1 MGHRA and CDR2 YSYEKL. This CDR3 spans 15 amino acids. The CDR3 bases are TGTGCCAGCAGCCAAGAGGGACAGGGGTGGCAGCCCCAGCATTTT. Its translation is CASSQEGQGWQPQHF.

This chain joins TRBV5-5 and TRBJ2-7; no reliable D call. The CDR3 spans 14 residues. The ends were cut back, 1 base at V and 3 bases at J, with 11 bases in the middle. In germline, CDR1 is SGHKS, CDR2 YYEKEE (reference sequence). Written as DNA, the CDR3 is TGTGCCAGCAGCTTGTATTCCCAGGTCTACGAGCAGTACTTC. It codes for CASSLYSQVYEQYF.

Concerning this clone itself: The DNA is omitted, as the CDR3 cannot be located on it reliably, and the CDR3 follows TCRdb's listing. This chain joins TRBV21-1 and TRBJ1-3. TRBV21-1 is a pseudogene locus. The CDR3 is 21 amino acids in total, end residues counted. The chain's CDR3 is CARPLRGGQGLIWGDGNTIYF.

The chain recombines TRBV18 with TRBJ2-1; TRBD2 agrees at 8 bases. J gave up 6 bases and V 2 bases, and 9 bases lay outside the gene matches. The CDR3 is 16 amino acids. From germline, CDR1 is KGHSH and CDR2 LQKENI. CDR3 in DNA: TGTGCCAGCTCACCAAGGAAGCGGGAGACCCGCAATGAGCAGTTCTTC. It specifies CASSPRKRETRNEQFF.

This chain joins TRBV18 and TRBJ2-3; possible D gene TRBD1, 5 bases. The CDR3 length is 16 residues. Trimming removed 3 bases at V and 2 bases at J, with 15 bases between. Germline lookup yields CDR1 KGHSH and CDR2 LQKENI. CDR3 DNA: TGTGCCAGCTCACCGACAGAATTCGGCCCCACAGATACGCAGTATTTT. Its translation is CASSPTEFGPTDTQYF. Full variable domain (rest looked up from reference TRBV18 and TRBJ2-3): NAGVMQNPRHLVRRRGQEARLRCSPMKGHSHVYWYRQLPEEGLKFMVYLQKENIIDESGMPKERFSAEFPKEGPSILRIQQVVRGDSAAYFCASSPTEFGPTDTQYFGPGTRLTVL.

V is TRBV29-1 and J is TRBJ1-1; D is unclear. Germline loops: CDR1 SQVTM, CDR2 ANQGSEA. The CDR3 spans 12 residues. Trimming cost V 7 bases and J 0 bases, with 9 bases left between them. CDR3 in DNA: TGCAGCGGTGGCGGATTGAACACTGAAGCTTTCTTT. Amino acid sequence: CSGGGLNTEAFF. The full variable domain, in which reference TRBV29-1 and TRBJ1-1 provide the parts outside the CDR3, is SAVISQKPSRDICQRGTSLTIQCQVDSQVTMMFWYRQQPGQSLTLIATANQGSEATYESGFVIDKFPISRPNLTFSTLTVSNMSPEDSSIYLCSGGGLNTEAFFGQGTRLTVV.

This sequence joins TRBV5-1 and TRBJ1-2; the match to TRBD1 covers 9 bases. This CDR3 has 14 residues. The germline gives CDR1 SGHRS, CDR2 YFSETQ. V dropped 5 bases and J dropped 7; count of bases not matched to a gene: 9. This chain's CDR3 is CASSPLQGASGYTF. The CDR3 DNA follows: TGCGCCAGCAGTCCACTACAGGGGGCGTCTGGCTACACCTTC.

In this sample, this clone turned up a few times. This sequence joins TRBV30 and TRBJ1-2, with 8 bases that match TRBD1. Trimming took 2 bases from V and 0 from J; bases not matched to a gene: 8. This CDR3 has 16 residues. Per the germline V gene, CDR1 is GTSNPN and CDR2 is SVGIG (reference sequence). The CDR3 protein is CAWSSYRGSANYGYTF. DNA of the CDR3: TGTGCCTGGAGTTCGTACAGGGGGTCGGCTAACTATGGCTACACCTTC.

The chain carries TRBV30 and TRBJ1-2, with 7 bases fitting TRBD1. The CDR3 is made up of 12 amino acids. Germline trimming cut 3 bases from V and 8 bases from J; bases unmatched to any gene: 6. Germline V gene data show CDR1 as GTSNPN and CDR2 as SVGIG (reference sequence). The CDR3 DNA sequence: TGTGCCTGGAGGGGGCAGGGGGGCGGCTACACCTTC. This sequence encodes CAWRGQGGGYTF.

The chain couples TRBV5-1 to TRBJ1-3; 9 bases map to TRBD1. CDR3 length: 16 amino acids. V was pared by 4 bases and J by 4 bases, with 9 bases of the junction left unmatched. Per the germline V gene, CDR1 is SGHRS and CDR2 is YFSETQ. This CDR3 reads CASSPEQGAFGNTIYF. In nucleotides, the CDR3 is TGCGCCAGCAGCCCGGAACAGGGGGCGTTCGGAAACACCATATATTTT.

This clone came up a few times. The rearrangement uses TRBV30 and TRBJ1-5; the match to TRBD1 covers 9 bases. The CDR3 extends over 18 amino acids. Germline assignment: CDR1 GTSNPN and CDR2 SVGIG (reference sequence). V was pared by 1 base and J by 0 bases, with 10 bases of the junction left unmatched. CDR3 bases: TGTGCCTGGAGTGGAATGGGGACAGGGAGGGTTAGCAATCAGCCCCAGCATTTT. This encodes CAWSGMGTGRVSNQPQHF.

The gene calls are TRBV6-1 and TRBJ1-1, with a tentative D call TRBD1 (6 bases). CDR1 is MNHNS and CDR2 is SASEGT in the germline V gene. The CDR3 consists of 16 residues. V was shortened by 4 bases and J by 11 bases, with 26 bases between the two germline ends. CDR3 protein: CASSGTTRHGGRGAFF. Here the CDR3 DNA reads TGTGCCAGCAGTGGAACGACAAGGCACGGGGGGCGCGGCGCTTTCTTT.

The CDR3 spells CASSLNRGTYEQYF. As DNA, the CDR3 is TGTGCCAGCAGCTTAAACAGGGGTACCTACGAGCAGTACTTC. The rearrangement links TRBV11-1 to TRBJ2-7; 7 bases are a match to TRBD1. Trimming cost V 2 bases and J 2 bases; bases outside gene matches: 3. There are 14 residues in the CDR3. From germline, CDR1 is SGHAT and CDR2 FQDESV (reference sequence). Supplemented by reference TRBV11-1 and TRBJ2-7, the full variable domain reads EAEVAQSPRYKITEKSQAVAFWCDPISGHATLYWYRQILGQGPELLVQFQDESVVDDSQLPKDRFSAERLKGVDSTLKIQPAELGDSAMYLCASSLNRGTYEQYFGPGTRLTVT.

The chain is built from TRBV23-1 and TRBJ2-5; 7 positions match TRBD1. TRBV23-1 is flagged as an ORF with uncertain function. V was pared by 3 bases and J by 2 bases, with 3 bases of the junction left unmatched. The CDR3 has 14 amino acids. CDR3 in DNA: TGCGCCAGCAGTCATCCGGACAGGCAAGAGACCCAGTACTTC. It specifies CASSHPDRQETQYF.

V is TRBV13 and J is TRBJ2-5, with 9 bases aligning to TRBD1. V trimming: 4 bases; J trimming: 4 bases; junction bases outside the gene matches: 4. CDR3 length equals 14 residues. CDR1 PRHDT and CDR2 FYEKMQ come from the germline V gene (reference sequence). CDR3 amino acids: CASSSVTGGETQYF. The DNA of the CDR3 is TGTGCCAGCAGCTCCGTGACAGGGGGAGAGACCCAGTACTTC. The whole variable domain, filled in from reference TRBV13 and TRBJ2-5, reads AAGVIQSPRHLIKEKRETATLKCYPIPRHDTVYWYQQGPGQDPQFLISFYEKMQSDKGSIPDRFSAQQFSDYHSELNMSSLELGDSALYFCASSSVTGGETQYFGPGTRLLVL.

This rearrangement joins TRBV6-5 to TRBJ2-7, with TRBD1 matching over 8 bases. Germline CDR1 and CDR2: MNHEY and SVGAGI. The CDR3 consists of 15 residues. Losses at the gene ends were 6 bases for V and 0 bases for J; bases not matched to a gene: 7. DNA for the CDR3: TGTGCCAGCAGCCTGGGACAGGCGACCTCCTACGAGCAGTACTTC. It encodes CASSLGQATSYEQYF.